This entry lists 21 T cell receptor beta chains sequenced from one sample in a study of regulatory T cells in long-lasting Graves disease. Investigators prepared the TCR beta libraries by applying iRepertoire HTBI primers and Arm-PCR of CDR3 regions. One entry per CDR3 protein results from TCRdb running MiXCR on the multiplex PCR reads. The repertoire holds around 250,000 distinct CDR3 sequences, with under 20% as singletons. Described time point: newly diagnosed GD, antithyroid drugs for less than 3 months. PBMC-derived RNA was used for the TCR library. The same sample was also studied in work on T cells in Graves' hyperthyroidism and ophthalmopathy.

The sequencing used peripheral blood mononuclear cells (PBMCs), collected at new diagnosis, from a patient treated with antithyroid drugs. The source of these receptors is a woman in her 30s with Graves disease.

This clonotype was found many times. The rearrangement links TRBV20-1 to TRBJ2-3; 15 bases match TRBD2. The ends lost 6 bases at V and 6 bases at J; junction bases unmatched: 10. Per the germline V gene, CDR1 is DFQATT and CDR2 is SNEGSKA (reference sequence). CDR3 size: 16 residues. CDR3 in amino acids: CSAPIGGTSGGDTQYF. In DNA, the CDR3 is TGCAGTGCCCCAATTGGCGGGACTAGCGGGGGGGATACGCAGTATTTT.

V gene TRBV11-3 combines with J gene TRBJ2-3; D call uncertain. Germline values: CDR1 SGHNT, CDR2 YENEEA. The ends were cut back, 3 bases at V and 3 bases at J, with 7 bases in the middle. The CDR3 sequence is 13 residues long. The CDR3 loop is CASSLVQTDTQYF. The CDR3 bases are TGTGCCAGCAGCTTGGTACAGACAGATACGCAGTATTTT.

This clonotype was detected only a few times. V is TRBV18 and J is TRBJ2-1; no clear D gene. Trimming stripped 1 base from V and 0 bases from J, with 7 bases between. CDR1 and CDR2 (germline): KGHSH, LQKENI. CDR3 length: 15 residues. The CDR3 DNA is TGTGCCAGCTCACCACGGACGGGCTCCTACAATGAGCAGTTCTTC. Translated, it gives CASSPRTGSYNEQFF.

This clonotype was seen repeatedly, ten times or more. The chain combines TRBV12-3 or TRBV12-4 with TRBJ1-1, with no clear D. This CDR3 is 13 amino acids long. V lost 2 bases to trimming and J lost 6 bases, with 10 bases between them. The DNA for the CDR3 is TGTGCCAGCAGTTTACTTGGCACACCTGAAGCTTTCTTT. The encoded protein is CASSLLGTPEAFF.

The chain combines TRBV20-1 with TRBJ1-4, with D possibly TRBD1 on 5 matching bases. From germline, CDR1 is DFQATT and CDR2 SNEGSKA (reference sequence). The CDR3 totals 12 residues. CDR3 DNA sequence: TGCAGAGCTCCGGAAGGGGCCAGGGAACTGTTTTTT. It encodes CRAPEGARELFF.

This clonotype was observed many times. This sequence joins TRBV9 and TRBJ1-2; D may be TRBD1 (5 bases). Looked up from germline, CDR1 is SGDLS and CDR2 is YYNGEE. There are 13 residues in the CDR3. Trimming shortened V by 2 bases and J by 4 bases, and 9 bases separated the two germline ends. CDR3 sequence: CASSVGGAYGYTF. DNA of the CDR3: TGTGCCAGCAGCGTTGGAGGGGCCTATGGCTACACCTTC.

This clonotype was observed a handful of times. A much larger clonotype is one base distant, so this may be a read error. The chain has TRBV20-1 and TRBJ1-1; D unclear. The germline gives CDR1 DFQATT, CDR2 SNEGSKA (reference sequence). This CDR3 has 12 amino acids. Here the CDR3 DNA reads TGCAGTGCCCGATGGGAGGCCACTGAAGCTTCCTTT. This translates into CSARWEATEASF.

This clonotype was found many times. The chain carries TRBV12-3 or TRBV12-4 and TRBJ1-3, with D perhaps TRBD1 (6 bases). The CDR3 sequence is 16 residues long. Trimming left V 4 bases short and J 0 bases short, with 13 bases between. The CDR3 DNA reads as TGTGCCAGCAGTTCAGGGGACAAAAGCTCTGGAAACACCATATATTTT. Its translation: CASSSGDKSSGNTIYF.

With regard to this clonotype: A much larger clone differs by one base, so this may be a read error. This chain joins TRBV6-1 and TRBJ1-1, with D possibly matching TRBD1 (6 bases). V was cut by 3 bases and J by 8 bases, with 16 bases left in between. The CDR3 extends over 14 amino acids. CDR1 is MNHNS, CDR2 SASEGT, per germline. In DNA, the CDR3 is TGTGCCAGCAGTGAGGCAGAACGGACAGTCGAAGCTTTCTTT. Translating gives CASSEAERTVEAFF.

The chain uses TRBV3-1 and TRBJ2-6, with 7 bases matching TRBD2. In germline, CDR1 is LGHDT, CDR2 YNNKEL (reference sequence). The junction had 5 bases not matched to a gene; V was cut back by 4 bases and J by 8 bases. CDR3 length: 14 residues. In DNA form, the CDR3 reads TGTGCCAGCAGCCCCTCGCGGGGGTCCAACGTCCTGACTTTC. This sequence encodes CASSPSRGSNVLTF.

This clonotype was picked up many times. For the CDR3, the DNA is TGCGCCAGCAAGAAAATGAACACTGAAGCTTTCTTT. Translating gives CASKKMNTEAFF. The chain couples TRBV10-2 to TRBJ1-1; D is uncertain. CDR1 is WSHSY and CDR2 is SAAADI in the germline V gene. The CDR3 consists of 12 residues. V was cut by 7 bases and J by 0 bases, with 6 bases left in between.

A note on this clonotype: Possible read error: a much larger clone is one base away. The chain links TRBV10-2 to TRBJ1-4; D may be TRBD1 (5 bases). Germline loops: CDR1 WSHSY, CDR2 SAAADI. CDR3 size: 15 residues. The DNA for the CDR3 is TGCGCCAGCAGTAAGTCAGGGTCTACCAGTCCCAAACTGTTTTTT. Translation: CASSKSGSTSPKLFF.

The rearrangement joins TRBV12-3 or TRBV12-4 to TRBJ2-6, with 9 nucleotides matching TRBD1. V was pared by 5 bases and J by 2 bases, with 7 bases of the junction left unmatched. The CDR3 has 17 amino acids. In DNA form, the CDR3 reads TGTGCCAGCAGTACAAGACAGGGGGTTGCTGGGGCCAACGTCCTGACTTTC. Encoded protein: CASSTRQGVAGANVLTF.

This clonotype was seen many times. The chain links TRBV19 to TRBJ2-3; D is possibly TRBD1 or TRBD2 (5 bases each). The germline V gene has CDR1 LNHDA and CDR2 SQIVND (reference sequence). CDR3 length equals 13 residues. The V gene lost 6 bases and the J gene lost 1 base, with 8 bases spanning the gap. The CDR3 loop reads CASSRDGTDTQYF. The DNA of the CDR3 is TGTGCCAGTAGCCGGGACGGCACAGATACGCAGTATTTT.

A remark on this clonotype: A much larger clonotype is one base distant, so this may be a read error. This sequence joins TRBV6-2 or TRBV6-3 and TRBJ1-1; 7 positions match TRBD1. This CDR3 comprises 12 residues. V lost 6 bases and J lost 8; bases outside the gene matches: 6. The germline V gene has CDR1 MNHEY and CDR2 SVGEGT. Here the CDR3 reads CASRGQSPEAFF. In DNA, the CDR3 is TGTGCCAGCAGGGGACAGAGCCCCGAAGCTTTCTTT.

In its sample, this clonotype was seen a few times. This chain joins TRBV4-1 and TRBJ1-5; D ambiguous. This CDR3 spans 16 amino acids. V was cut by 4 bases and J by 0 bases, with 13 bases left in between. The germline gives CDR1 MGHRA, CDR2 YSYEKL. The CDR3 bases are TGCGCCAGCAGCCCCCAGGCACCCCATAGCAATCAGCCCCAGCATTTT. Translated, it gives CASSPQAPHSNQPQHF.

This sequence joins TRBV19 and TRBJ2-7; D remains unclear. V shed 3 bases and J shed 3 bases, with 9 bases lying between them. CDR3 length: 13 residues. Germline V CDR1 and CDR2: LNHDA, SQIVND (reference sequence). DNA for the CDR3: TGTGCCAGTAGTATCCGCCCAGACTACGAGCAGTACTTC. Translated, it gives CASSIRPDYEQYF.

The genes are TRBV5-1 and TRBJ2-5; D might be TRBD1 (6 bases). Between the trimmed V and J ends, which lost 1 base and 1 base, there was a span of 14 bases. The CDR3 spans 16 residues. Germline V gives CDR1 SGHRS, CDR2 YFSETQ. In DNA, the CDR3 is TGCGCCAGCAGCTTGTCAGGCAGGGGTCTCCAAGAGACCCAGTACTTC. Amino acid sequence: CASSLSGRGLQETQYF.

This clonotype was counted at least ten times. The CDR3 sequence: CASSRRSSPDTQYF. CDR3 bases: TGTGCCAGCAGCCGTAGAAGTAGCCCAGATACGCAGTATTTT. The chain has TRBV3-1 and TRBJ2-3, with D hard to call. The germline V gene encodes CDR1 LGHDT and CDR2 YNNKEL (reference sequence). CDR3 length: 14 amino acids. The V end was cut by 4 bases, the J end by 4 bases, with 12 bases between.

The chain carries TRBV25-1 and TRBJ1-6; D gene ambiguous. The CDR3 spans 15 residues. Germline V lookup: CDR1 MGHDK, CDR2 SYGVNS. Trimming shortened V by 5 bases and J by 10 bases, and 18 bases separated the two germline ends. As DNA, the CDR3 is TGTGCCAGCAGTCTTCTAGGAGAAGACAAATCACCCCTCCACTTT. This codes for CASSLLGEDKSPLHF.

This clonotype was counted many times. This chain connects TRBV20-1 to TRBJ2-7; D ambiguous. The CDR3 length is 13 residues. Germline V gene sequence: CDR1 DFQATT, CDR2 SNEGSKA (reference sequence). The V gene lost 5 bases and the J gene lost 1 base, with 12 bases spanning the gap. The CDR3 DNA reads TGCAGTGCTCCCCTGGGTCGGTCCTACGAGCAGTACTTC. It yields the protein CSAPLGRSYEQYF.